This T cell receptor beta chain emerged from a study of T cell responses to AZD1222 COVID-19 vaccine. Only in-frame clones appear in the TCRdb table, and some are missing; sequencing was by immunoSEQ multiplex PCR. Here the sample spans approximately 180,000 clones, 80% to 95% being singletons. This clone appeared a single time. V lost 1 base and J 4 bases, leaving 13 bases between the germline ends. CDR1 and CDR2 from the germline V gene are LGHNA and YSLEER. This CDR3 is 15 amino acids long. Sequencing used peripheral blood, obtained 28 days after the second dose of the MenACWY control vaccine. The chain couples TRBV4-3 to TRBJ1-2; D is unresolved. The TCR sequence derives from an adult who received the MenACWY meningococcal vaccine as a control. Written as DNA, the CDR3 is TGCGCCAGCAGCCAAGTGGCCTCAAACCCCTATGGCTACACCTTC. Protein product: CASSQVASNPYGYTF.